The 30 T cell receptor beta chains below come from one sample, sequenced in a study of Ad26.COV2.S vaccination and SARS-CoV-2 variants. Data came from immunoSEQ multiplex PCR; TCRdb stores just in-frame clones and leaves some out. The sample shows approximately 410,000 clones, roughly 88% of them seen only once. The treatment was: around 19 received Ad26.COV2.S at low or high dose, single or two shots; 5 received placebo; per-sample allocation not given. All samples were drawn on day 63, counting from the first vaccine or placebo injection. The sample was peripheral blood, taken in a trial of Ad26.COV2.S vaccine versus placebo. The source is a person aged 18 to 59 who received the Ad26.COV2.S COVID-19 vaccine or a placebo.

The J gene is TRBJ1-2, the V gene TRBV11-2; D may be TRBD1 (5 bases). Germline loops: CDR1 SGHAT, CDR2 FQNNGV. The V and J ends lost 5 bases and 2 bases respectively, with 12 bases between them. This CDR3 has 14 residues. The CDR3 DNA reads as TGTGCCAGCAGCCGCCCCGACAGAAACTATGGCTACACCTTC. The encoded protein is CASSRPDRNYGYTF. The variable domain in full, with the rest retrieved from reference TRBV11-2 and TRBJ1-2, is EAGVAQSPRYKIIEKRQSVAFWCNPISGHATLYWYQQILGQGPKLLIQFQNNGVVDDSQLPKDRFSAERLKGVDSTLKIQPAKLEDSAVYLCASSRPDRNYGYTFGSGTRLTVV.

The chain combines TRBV28 with TRBJ1-2; D is unresolved. The CDR3 spans 14 residues. The V end was cut by 1 base, the J end by 6 bases, with 12 bases between. The germline V gene has CDR1 MDHEN and CDR2 SYDVKM. CDR3 sequence reads: CASSLLRARDGYTF. The CDR3 DNA follows: TGTGCCAGCAGTTTATTGAGGGCTCGGGATGGCTACACCTTC.

The chain joins TRBV28 to TRBJ2-7; a possible D gene is TRBD2 (5 bases). V lost 4 bases, J lost 7 bases, and 23 bases lay in between. Germline V gives CDR1 MDHEN, CDR2 SYDVKM. CDR3 length: 16 residues. The CDR3, as DNA: TGTGCCAGCAGTTCACTAGTCATCACTCCCATTAGAGAGCAGTACTTC. This translates into CASSSLVITPIREQYF.

The chain couples TRBV12-3 or TRBV12-4 to TRBJ1-1; D possibly corresponds to TRBD1 (5 bases). This CDR3 is built from 13 residues. With 1 base removed from V and 4 bases from J, the gap between germline ends came to 7 bases. This CDR3 reads CASSLVGGTEAFF. The DNA for the CDR3 is TGTGCCAGCAGTTTAGTGGGGGGCACTGAAGCTTTCTTT.

The chain employs TRBV7-9 and TRBJ2-2; 9 nucleotides align to TRBD1. Trimming removed 3 bases from V and 4 bases from J; junction bases left unmatched: 3. Per germline, CDR1 SEHNR and CDR2 FQNEAQ (reference sequence). The CDR3 contains 15 residues. This CDR3 is CASSFTGGGTGELFF. DNA for the CDR3: TGTGCCAGCAGCTTCACAGGGGGCGGCACCGGGGAGCTGTTTTTT. The full variable domain, rest sourced from reference TRBV7-9 and TRBJ2-2, is DTGVSQNPRHKITKRGQNVTFRCDPISEHNRLYWYRQTLGQGPEFLTYFQNEAQLEKSRLLSDRFSAERPKGSFSTLEIQRTEQGDSAMYLCASSFTGGGTGELFFGEGSRLTVL.

The chain employs TRBV10-3 and TRBJ2-3; 8 nucleotides align to TRBD1. Germline values: CDR1 ENHRY, CDR2 SYGVKD. Trimming cost V 6 bases and J 4 bases; bases outside gene matches: 9. The CDR3 has 15 residues. CDR3 loop: CAISPGQGAADTQYF. The CDR3 bases are TGTGCCATCAGCCCCGGCCAGGGGGCCGCAGATACGCAGTATTTT.

The chain combines TRBV12-3 or TRBV12-4 with TRBJ2-5, with no clear D. The CDR3 contains 13 residues. The V gene lost 3 bases and the J gene lost 0 bases, with 5 bases spanning the gap. CDR3 nucleotides: TGTGCCAGCAGTTTGCCAAACCAAGAGACCCAGTACTTC. This encodes CASSLPNQETQYF.

The chain recombines TRBV27 with TRBJ2-2; D possibly matches TRBD1 or TRBD2 (5 bases each). With 8 bases removed from V and 3 bases from J, the gap between germline ends came to 19 bases. Per the germline V gene, CDR1 is MNHEY and CDR2 is SMNVEV (reference sequence). CDR3 length equals 16 residues. This CDR3 reads CASGLINGRDTGELFF. The CDR3 DNA is TGTGCCAGCGGACTTATCAATGGCAGGGACACCGGGGAGCTGTTTTTT.

The chain recombines TRBV6-2 or TRBV6-3 with TRBJ1-6, with a tentative D call TRBD1 (5 bases). There are 14 residues in the CDR3. V lost 2 bases and J 6 bases, leaving 8 bases between the germline ends. Germline values: CDR1 MNHEY, CDR2 SVGEGT. The CDR3 is CASSYDRSNSPLHF. Here the CDR3 DNA reads TGTGCCAGCAGTTACGACAGATCTAATTCACCCCTCCACTTT.

The sample holds one count of this clone. V and J are TRBV28 and TRBJ2-7; D is unclear. V was pared by 1 base and J by 6 bases, with 10 bases between. The CDR3 is 13 amino acids. CDR1 is MDHEN, CDR2 SYDVKM, per germline. The CDR3 nucleotides read TGTGCCAGCAGTTTATCGCTAGGGCTCGAGCAGTACTTC. It yields the protein CASSLSLGLEQYF.

The chain joins TRBV6-6 to TRBJ1-2; unclear D gene. This CDR3 has 13 residues. V was cut by 6 bases and J by 0 bases, with 8 bases left in between. In germline, CDR1 is MNHNY, CDR2 SVGAGI (reference sequence). The CDR3 DNA reads as TGTGCCAGCAGCGACTTTCCTAACTATGGCTACACCTTC. The encoded protein is CASSDFPNYGYTF.

The rearrangement uses TRBV6-1 and TRBJ1-2; the D gene is possibly TRBD1 (6 bases). Germline lookup yields CDR1 MNHNS and CDR2 SASEGT. This CDR3 has 15 residues. V was trimmed by 1 base and J by 4 bases, leaving 13 bases between them. As DNA, the CDR3 is TGTGCCAGCAGTGAAGGCCCGGGGGCGGTCTATGGCTACACCTTC. It codes for CASSEGPGAVYGYTF.

This rearrangement joins TRBV4-1 to TRBJ2-3, with 15 bases that match TRBD2. The ends lost 4 bases at V and 3 bases at J; junction bases unmatched: 2. Germline CDR1 and CDR2: MGHRA and YSYEKL. The CDR3 totals 16 residues. As DNA, the CDR3 is TGCGCCAGCAGCCGGGGACTAGCGGGGGGAACAGATACGCAGTATTTT. Residues: CASSRGLAGGTDTQYF.

The chain couples TRBV28 to TRBJ1-5, with D hard to call. The CDR3 consists of 14 residues. The V gene lost 6 bases and the J gene lost 0 bases, with 9 bases spanning the gap. CDR1 and CDR2 from the germline V gene are MDHEN and SYDVKM. The CDR3 nucleotides read TGTGCCAGCAGCCGAACCGTTAGCAATCAGCCCCAGCATTTT. This translates into CASSRTVSNQPQHF.

The V and J genes are TRBV10-1 and TRBJ1-2; TRBD1 might be the D (6 bases). The CDR3 totals 12 residues. Germline loops: CDR1 WNHNN, CDR2 SYGVQD (reference sequence). The ends were cut back, 6 bases at V and 5 bases at J, with 10 bases in the middle. The CDR3 DNA sequence: TGCGCCAGCAGGACACAGGGTTATGGCTACACCTTC. Protein: CASRTQGYGYTF.

The chain joins TRBV29-1 to TRBJ1-1; the D is unclear. Per germline, CDR1 SQVTM and CDR2 ANQGSEA. The CDR3 length is 17 residues. V gave up 0 bases and J gave up 1 base, with 18 bases separating them. The CDR3 loop reads CSVEDFPAVGRNTEAFF. In DNA, the CDR3 is TGCAGCGTTGAAGATTTCCCAGCGGTTGGGCGGAACACTGAAGCTTTCTTT.

V is TRBV9 and J is TRBJ2-6, with unresolved D. The CDR3 is made up of 13 amino acids. V was trimmed by 0 bases and J by 3 bases, leaving 1 base between them. Per germline, CDR1 SGDLS and CDR2 YYNGEE. This chain's CDR3 is CASSVDGANVLTF. As DNA, the CDR3 is TGTGCCAGCAGCGTAGATGGGGCCAACGTCCTGACTTTC.

The rearrangement joins TRBV5-8 to TRBJ2-7; D perhaps matches TRBD1 (6 bases). CDR3 length equals 14 residues. Germline lookup yields CDR1 SGHTS and CDR2 YDEGEE. Trimming removed 3 bases at V and 6 bases at J, with 16 bases between. The CDR3 DNA is TGTGCCAGCAGCTCACGTACAGGGTTCGGCGAGCAGTACTTC. Translating gives CASSSRTGFGEQYF.

This clone was recorded once. The rearrangement uses TRBV5-5 and TRBJ1-4, with a tentative D call TRBD1 (6 bases). This CDR3 spans 13 amino acids. The V end lost 3 bases, the J end lost 7 bases, and 10 bases lay between the germline ends. Per the germline V gene, CDR1 is SGHKS and CDR2 is YYEKEE (reference sequence). The CDR3, as DNA: TGTGCCAGCAGCTCTCAGGGGCTTGAAAAACTGTTTTTT. Its protein is CASSSQGLEKLFF.

The rearrangement links TRBV11-2 to TRBJ2-5, with 8 bases fitting TRBD2. This CDR3 comprises 16 residues. Germline CDR1 is SGHAT and CDR2 is FQNNGV. With 3 bases clipped from V and 5 bases from J, the junction kept 11 bases outside the gene matches. The CDR3 nucleotides are TGTGCCAGCAGCTTCGGCGGGGGGCCCCTAAGGGAGACCCAGTACTTC. This encodes CASSFGGGPLRETQYF.

In this sample, this clone turned up once. The gene calls are TRBV4-3 and TRBJ1-1; 8 nucleotides match TRBD1. V lost 5 bases, J lost 8 bases, and 4 bases stayed unmatched. From germline, CDR1 is LGHNA and CDR2 YSLEER. There are 12 residues in the CDR3. In DNA form, the CDR3 reads TGCGCCAGCAGCGACCGGGACAGGGAAGCTTTCTTT. It yields the protein CASSDRDREAFF.

V gene TRBV7-3 combines with J gene TRBJ2-3, with 8 bases aligning to TRBD1. This CDR3 has 16 amino acids. CDR1 and CDR2 from the germline V gene are SGHTA and FQGTGA. The V and J ends lost 2 bases and 5 bases, in that order; junction bases with no gene match: 9. CDR3 sequence reads: CASSLGHGTGQDTQYF. CDR3 nucleotide sequence: TGTGCCAGCAGCTTAGGCCACGGGACAGGTCAAGATACGCAGTATTTT.

The CDR3 nucleotides are TGTGCCAGCAGCTTAGTTGACCGGATCTCTGGAAACACCATATATTTT. It is translated as CASSLVDRISGNTIYF. The chain has TRBV11-2 and TRBJ1-3; no firm D call. CDR1 and CDR2 (germline): SGHAT, FQNNGV. Deletions cut 1 base from V and 0 bases from J, with 10 bases between. The length of the CDR3 is 16 residues.

This chain joins TRBV27 and TRBJ1-4; D is unclear. This CDR3 comprises 13 residues. Per the germline V gene, CDR1 is MNHEY and CDR2 is SMNVEV (reference sequence). With 3 bases removed from V and 5 bases from J, the gap between germline ends came to 7 bases. DNA of the CDR3: TGTGCCAGCAGTTTGTGGAGAAATGAAAAACTGTTTTTT. Protein product: CASSLWRNEKLFF.

The CDR3 DNA follows: TGTGCCAGCTCACCAGCACTCGGTGCCCTTGCAACTAATGAAAAACTGTTTTTT. Translated: CASSPALGALATNEKLFF. The chain uses TRBV18 and TRBJ1-4; D unresolved. The germline V and J ends were trimmed by 2 bases and 0 bases, with 16 bases remaining between them. The CDR3 has 18 residues. Per the germline V gene, CDR1 is KGHSH and CDR2 is LQKENI. Complete variable domain (other parts from reference TRBV18 and TRBJ1-4): NAGVMQNPRHLVRRRGQEARLRCSPMKGHSHVYWYRQLPEEGLKFMVYLQKENIIDESGMPKERFSAEFPKEGPSILRIQQVVRGDSAAYFCASSPALGALATNEKLFFGSGTQLSVL.

This chain joins TRBV6-5 and TRBJ1-2; 9 positions agree with TRBD1. J gave up 5 bases and V 6 bases, and 7 bases lay outside the gene matches. The CDR3 has 14 amino acids. The germline V gene has CDR1 MNHEY and CDR2 SVGAGI. In DNA form, the CDR3 reads TGTGCCAGCAGGCTCCGGGACAGGGTGTATGGCTACACCTTC. It is translated as CASRLRDRVYGYTF.

The V and J genes are TRBV6-4 and TRBJ2-3, with TRBD2 matching over 11 bases. J was trimmed by 1 base and V by 3 bases; bases with no gene match: 3. The germline V gene encodes CDR1 MRHNA and CDR2 SNTAGT. The CDR3 runs to 16 residues. The CDR3 nucleotides are TGTGCCAGCAGTGAGTTGACTAGCGGGGGCACAGATACGCAGTATTTT. Residues: CASSELTSGGTDTQYF.

This chain joins TRBV27 and TRBJ2-1; possibly TRBD2 for D (6 bases). In germline, CDR1 is MNHEY, CDR2 SMNVEV (reference sequence). The CDR3 has 15 amino acids. Trimming took 2 bases from V and 3 from J, leaving 11 bases between them. The CDR3 is CASSLRTTDYNEQFF. CDR3 in DNA: TGTGCCAGCAGTTTAAGGACTACCGACTACAATGAGCAGTTCTTC.

V usage is TRBV5-6 and J usage is TRBJ2-2; the D gene is possibly TRBD2 (5 bases). In germline, CDR1 is SGHDT, CDR2 YYEEEE. The CDR3 runs 14 residues. Trimming took 7 bases from V and 2 from J, leaving 12 bases between them. The CDR3 DNA reads as TGTGCCAGCCACGGGGAGTATAACACCGGGGAGCTGTTTTTT. Amino acids: CASHGEYNTGELFF.

The chain couples TRBV19 to TRBJ2-7, with 8 bases that match TRBD1. Germline V lookup: CDR1 LNHDA, CDR2 SQIVND (reference sequence). V was pared by 4 bases and J by 2 bases, with 13 bases of the junction left unmatched. This CDR3 comprises 17 residues. CDR3 sequence: CASSTSIARGRTYEQYF. The CDR3 DNA reads TGTGCCAGTAGTACCTCAATCGCCAGGGGGCGGACCTACGAGCAGTACTTC.